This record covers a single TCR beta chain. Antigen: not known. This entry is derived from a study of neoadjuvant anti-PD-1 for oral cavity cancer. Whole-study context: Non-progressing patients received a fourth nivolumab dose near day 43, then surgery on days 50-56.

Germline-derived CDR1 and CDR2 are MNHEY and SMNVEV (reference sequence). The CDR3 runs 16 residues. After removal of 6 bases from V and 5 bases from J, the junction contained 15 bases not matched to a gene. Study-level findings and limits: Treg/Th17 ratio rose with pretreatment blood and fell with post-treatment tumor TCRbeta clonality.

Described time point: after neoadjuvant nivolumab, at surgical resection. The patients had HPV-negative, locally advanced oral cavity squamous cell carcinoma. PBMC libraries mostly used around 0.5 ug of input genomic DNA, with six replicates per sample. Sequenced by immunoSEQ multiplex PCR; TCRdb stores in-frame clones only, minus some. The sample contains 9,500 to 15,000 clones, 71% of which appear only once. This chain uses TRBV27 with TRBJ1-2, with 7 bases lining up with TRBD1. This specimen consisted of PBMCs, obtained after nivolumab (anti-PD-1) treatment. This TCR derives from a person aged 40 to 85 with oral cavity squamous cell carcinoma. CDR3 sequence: CASRPDRAPGEYGYTF. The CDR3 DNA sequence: TGTGCCAGCAGACCCGACAGGGCTCCAGGGGAGTATGGCTACACCTTC.